Below are 23 T cell receptor beta chains sequenced from a single sample in a study of OX40 agonist ivuxolimab in advanced cancers. Repertoires were generated with immunoSEQ multiplex PCR, while TCRdb's copy carries only in-frame clones and drops some. This table holds 60,000 to 85,000 clones, approximately 95% found once. This specimen was CD4+ or CD8+ T cells sorted from blood, taken in a trial of the OX40 agonist ivuxolimab. The receptors come from an adult with an advanced solid tumor such as melanoma, head and neck, liver or kidney cancer.

The chain uses TRBV19 and TRBJ1-2, with 7 nucleotides matching TRBD1. V was clipped by 5 bases and J by 8 bases; unmatched bases: 5. This CDR3 contains 12 residues. The V gene's germline CDR1 is LNHDA and CDR2 SQIVND (reference sequence). The CDR3, as DNA: TGTGCCAGTAGTCCGGACAGGTGGGGCTACACCTTC. Its translation: CASSPDRWGYTF.

This chain uses TRBV11-1 with TRBJ2-7, with D unclear. CDR3 length: 14 residues. Germline-derived CDR1 and CDR2 are SGHAT and FQDESV (reference sequence). The germline V and J ends were trimmed by 5 bases and 4 bases, with 15 bases remaining between them. The CDR3, as DNA: TGTGCCAGCAGCCCCAGCTGGAAATGGTACGAGCAGTACTTC. Translation gives CASSPSWKWYEQYF. Full variable domain (remainder filled in from reference TRBV11-1 and TRBJ2-7): EAEVAQSPRYKITEKSQAVAFWCDPISGHATLYWYRQILGQGPELLVQFQDESVVDDSQLPKDRFSAERLKGVDSTLKIQPAELGDSAMYLCASSPSWKWYEQYFGPGTRLTVT.

V gene TRBV5-1 combines with J gene TRBJ2-7; 15 nucleotides match TRBD2. CDR3 length: 16 residues. Germline V gene data show CDR1 as SGHRS and CDR2 as YFSETQ. With V trimmed by 2 bases and J by 4 bases, 4 bases remained unmatched. The CDR3 loop reads CASSFRGLAGGYEQYF. As DNA, the CDR3 is TGCGCCAGCAGCTTTAGGGGACTAGCGGGAGGATACGAGCAGTACTTC.

This sequence joins TRBV13 and TRBJ2-1, with D unresolved. The CDR3 covers 14 residues. The V gene's germline CDR1 is PRHDT and CDR2 FYEKMQ (reference sequence). V was shortened by 0 bases and J by 4 bases, with 7 bases between the two germline ends. The CDR3 bases are TGTGCCAGCAGCTTAGGGACACCTTACAATGAGCAGTTCTTC. Its protein is CASSLGTPYNEQFF.

The rearrangement uses TRBV25-1 and TRBJ2-1, with D unresolved. Trimming stripped 4 bases from V and 2 bases from J, with 21 bases between. This CDR3 region has 18 residues. CDR1 and CDR2 (germline): MGHDK, SYGVNS. The CDR3 reads CASSGARTESVPYNEQFF. The CDR3 bases are TGTGCCAGCAGTGGAGCGAGAACGGAGTCGGTCCCCTACAATGAGCAGTTCTTC.

The chain recombines TRBV28 with TRBJ1-2, with D possibly matching TRBD1 (6 bases). The V end was cut by 4 bases, the J end by 5 bases, with 14 bases between. The CDR3 sequence is 14 residues long. The germline gives CDR1 MDHEN, CDR2 SYDVKM. The DNA for the CDR3 is TGTGCCAGCAGTTCACCCAGGACAGCGTATGGCTACACCTTC. It yields the protein CASSSPRTAYGYTF.

The chain carries TRBV7-2 and TRBJ2-7, with 14 bases matching TRBD2. Germline-derived CDR1 and CDR2 are SGHTA and FQGNSA. V was pared by 5 bases and J by 3 bases, with 9 bases of the junction left unmatched. The CDR3 is made up of 17 amino acids. The CDR3 nucleotides read TGTGCCAGCAGCCGCTCCGGGACTAGCGGGAGTTACTACGAGCAGTACTTC. The encoded protein is CASSRSGTSGSYYEQYF. Combining the CDR3 with reference TRBV7-2 and TRBJ2-7 gives the whole variable domain GAGVSQSPSNKVTEKGKDVELRCDPISGHTALYWYRQSLGQGLEFLIYFQGNSAPDKSGLPSDRFSAERTGGSVSTLTIQRTQQEDSAVYLCASSRSGTSGSYYEQYFGPGTRLTVT.

The chain uses TRBV11-3 and TRBJ2-2; TRBD1 or TRBD2 may be the D gene (5 bases each). V was trimmed by 1 base and J by 4 bases, leaving 16 bases between them. The length of the CDR3 is 17 residues. Germline assignment: CDR1 SGHNT and CDR2 YENEEA. CDR3 region: CASSLVGRGLATGELFF. The CDR3 DNA reads as TGTGCCAGCAGCTTAGTGGGCCGGGGCTTAGCCACCGGGGAGCTGTTTTTT.

The gene calls are TRBV10-2 and TRBJ1-2; TRBD1 is a possible D gene (5 bases). This CDR3 spans 15 amino acids. CDR1 is WSHSY and CDR2 is SAAADI in the germline V gene. V dropped 2 bases and J dropped 2 bases, with 12 bases sitting between them. CDR3 in DNA: TGCGCCAGCAGTGAGATGTCTTGGGGGAACTATGGCTACACCTTC. Translated, it gives CASSEMSWGNYGYTF.

This sequence joins TRBV19 and TRBJ1-1, with TRBD1 matching over 7 bases. The CDR3 sequence is 14 residues long. CDR1 LNHDA and CDR2 SQIVND come from the germline V gene (reference sequence). Trimming at V came to 1 base and at J to 5 bases, leaving 4 bases not matched to a gene. The CDR3 DNA sequence: TGTGCCAGTAGTATAGTAGGGGGCGGGACTGAAGCTTTCTTT. This gives the protein CASSIVGGGTEAFF.

The V call is TRBV5-8, the J call TRBJ2-4; D gene ambiguous. The CDR3 consists of 15 residues. Trimming cost V 0 bases and J 0 bases, with 7 bases left between them. CDR1 SGHTS and CDR2 YDEGEE come from the germline V gene. CDR3 coding DNA: TGTGCCAGCAGCTTGGAAAGGACAGCCAAAAACATTCAGTACTTC. It translates to CASSLERTAKNIQYF. Full variable domain (missing parts from reference TRBV5-8 and TRBJ2-4): EAGVTQSPTHLIKTRGQQATLRCSPISGHTSVYWYQQALGLGLQFLLWYDEGEERNRGNFPPRFSGRQFPNYSSELNVNALELEDSALYLCASSLERTAKNIQYFGAGTRLSVL.

This chain links TRBV4-1 with TRBJ1-1; the D gene is possibly TRBD1 (5 bases). The CDR3 is 16 amino acids. Germline V gene lookup returns CDR1 MGHRA and CDR2 YSYEKL. Trimming removed 0 bases from V and 5 bases from J, with 16 bases in between. CDR3 in amino acids: CASSQDRGRRTTEAFF. In DNA form, the CDR3 reads TGCGCCAGCAGCCAAGATAGGGGCAGGCGTACAACTGAAGCTTTCTTT.

This CDR3 is CASSQAGSSSYNEQFF. Here the CDR3 DNA reads TGCGCCAGCAGCCAAGCGGGCTCGAGCTCCTACAATGAGCAGTTCTTC. This chain links TRBV4-1 with TRBJ2-1; the D is unclear. The V and J ends lost 1 base and 0 bases respectively, with 10 bases between them. Germline assignment: CDR1 MGHRA and CDR2 YSYEKL. CDR3 size: 16 residues.

The rearrangement uses TRBV6-5 and TRBJ2-7; the D call may be TRBD1 or TRBD2 (6 bases each). The germline gives CDR1 MNHEY, CDR2 SVGAGI. V dropped 7 bases and J dropped 5 bases, with 15 bases sitting between them. The CDR3 contains 13 residues. The chain's CDR3 is CASIGGGGNEQYF. The DNA for the CDR3 is TGTGCCAGCATAGGGGGTGGAGGGAACGAGCAGTACTTC.

The V gene is TRBV19, the J gene TRBJ2-5; 8 nucleotides match TRBD2. The DNA matches TRBJ2-7 better at its end, which makes the J call doubtful. The germline gives CDR1 LNHDA, CDR2 SQIVND (reference sequence). CDR3 length: 15 residues. Written as DNA, the CDR3 is TGTGCCAGTAGTATAACTAGCGGAGGACCCTACGAGCAGTACTTC. It translates to CASSITSGGPYEQYF.

J is TRBJ1-2 and V is TRBV5-4; 8 bases line up with TRBD1. Trimming at V came to 5 bases and at J to 4 bases, leaving 10 bases not matched to a gene. The CDR3 contains 15 residues. Germline values: CDR1 SGHNT, CDR2 YYREEE (reference sequence). CDR3 in DNA: TGTGCCAGCAGTCCATCGACAGGGGTGGCCTATGGCTACACCTTC. Translated: CASSPSTGVAYGYTF. The complete variable domain, with remaining parts taken from reference TRBV5-4 and TRBJ1-2, reads ETGVTQSPTHLIKTRGQQVTLRCSSQSGHNTVSWYQQALGQGPQFIFQYYREEENGRGNFPPRFSGLQFPNYSSELNVNALELDDSALYLCASSPSTGVAYGYTFGSGTRLTVV.

This rearrangement joins TRBV7-2 to TRBJ2-3; 11 nucleotides align to TRBD2. The CDR3 is made up of 16 amino acids. Germline V gene lookup returns CDR1 SGHTA and CDR2 FQGNSA. The V segment lost 4 bases and the J segment 2 bases; nucleotides outside the gene matches: 5. The CDR3 loop reads CASSSRLAGLTDTQYF. In nucleotides, the CDR3 is TGTGCCAGCAGCTCAAGACTAGCGGGGCTCACAGATACGCAGTATTTT.

V is TRBV7-9 and J is TRBJ1-5; TRBD1 is a possible D gene (5 bases). The CDR3 contains 13 residues. V gave up 3 bases and J gave up 7 bases, with 10 bases separating them. The germline gives CDR1 SEHNR, CDR2 FQNEAQ (reference sequence). CDR3 amino acids: CASSLTVGQPQHF. CDR3 sequence (DNA): TGTGCCAGCAGCTTGACAGTAGGGCAGCCCCAGCATTTT.

This chain joins TRBV5-5 and TRBJ2-7; no definite D call. This CDR3 contains 10 residues. From germline, CDR1 is SGHKS and CDR2 YYEKEE (reference sequence). Deletions cut 2 bases from V and 5 bases from J, with 2 bases between. The CDR3 region has the DNA TGTGCCAGCAGCTTAGACGAGCAGTACTTC. Protein: CASSLDEQYF.

The chain recombines TRBV14 with TRBJ2-7; TRBD1 agrees at 8 bases. V lost 1 base to trimming and J lost 0 bases; unmatched junction nucleotides: 2. The CDR3 spans 15 residues. Per the germline V gene, CDR1 is SGHDN and CDR2 is FVKESK. CDR3 in amino acids: CASSQGTGLSYEQYF. The CDR3 nucleotides are TGTGCCAGCAGCCAAGGGACAGGGCTCTCCTACGAGCAGTACTTC.

V gene TRBV5-4 combines with J gene TRBJ1-1, with D maybe TRBD1 (6 bases). This CDR3 has 16 amino acids. Looked up from germline, CDR1 is SGHNT and CDR2 is YYREEE (reference sequence). Trimming shortened V by 2 bases and J by 2 bases, and 16 bases separated the two germline ends. CDR3 DNA: TGTGCCAGCAGCTTCCTCTATTCACAGGGTAACACTGAAGCTTTCTTT. Translation gives CASSFLYSQGNTEAFF.

The chain combines TRBV7-9 with TRBJ1-3, with D unresolved. Deletions cut 5 bases from V and 4 bases from J, with 15 bases between. The CDR3 covers 15 residues. The V gene's germline CDR1 is SEHNR and CDR2 FQNEAQ (reference sequence). The chain's CDR3 is CASSREAGGGNTIYF. The CDR3 nucleotides are TGTGCCAGCAGCCGGGAGGCGGGAGGAGGAAACACCATATATTTT.

V and J are TRBV5-1 and TRBJ2-5; the D gene is possibly TRBD1 (5 bases). TRBJ2-7 matches the DNA end more closely, so the J call is doubtful. This CDR3 spans 14 amino acids. Looked up from germline, CDR1 is SGHRS and CDR2 is YFSETQ. The CDR3 loop is CASSLQIQGYEQYF. CDR3 DNA: TGCGCCAGCAGCTTACAAATTCAGGGCTACGAGCAGTACTTC.